This TCR beta chain originates from a study of cytomegalovirus exposure and HLA in healthy donors. Study-level results: Listed as cytomegalovirus-associated were around 160 TCR beta chains.

Details on this clone: Its specificity is unknown.

Germline CDR1 reads SEHNR; CDR2 reads FQNEAQ (reference sequence). V gave up 6 bases and J gave up 6 bases; unmatched junction bases: 10. This CDR3 has 14 amino acids. PCR was performed using 60 Vbeta and 13 Jbeta primers. The data were produced by immunoSEQ multiplex PCR, yet TCRdb's version contains in-frame clones alone and is incomplete. This table has approximately 100,000 clones, approximately 77% appearing once. The chain couples TRBV7-9 to TRBJ2-7; 8 nucleotides line up with TRBD1. Sequenced sample: PBMCs. This TCR derives from a male donor in good health and CMV-seropositive. The CDR3: CASRETGDKGEQYF. The CDR3 DNA sequence: TGTGCCAGCAGGGAGACAGGGGATAAGGGCGAGCAGTACTTC.